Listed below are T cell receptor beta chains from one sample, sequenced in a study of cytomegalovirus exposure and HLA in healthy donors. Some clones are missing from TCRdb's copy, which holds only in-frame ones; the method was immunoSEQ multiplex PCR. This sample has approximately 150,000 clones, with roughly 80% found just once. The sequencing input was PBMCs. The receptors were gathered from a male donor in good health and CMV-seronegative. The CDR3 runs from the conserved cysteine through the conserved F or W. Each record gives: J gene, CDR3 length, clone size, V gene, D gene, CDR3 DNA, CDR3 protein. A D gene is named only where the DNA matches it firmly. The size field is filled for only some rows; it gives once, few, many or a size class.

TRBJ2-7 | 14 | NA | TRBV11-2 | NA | TGTGCCAGCAGCTTAGAGGCGGGATCCTACGAGCAGTACTTC | CASSLEAGSYEQYF
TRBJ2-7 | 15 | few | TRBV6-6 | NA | TGTGCCAGCAGTTACCCCAGGGGTGAGGGAAACGAGCAGTACTTC | CASSYPRGEGNEQYF
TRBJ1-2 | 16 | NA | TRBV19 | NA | TGTGCCAGTGCTGGAAACAGGGTTAGGGAAAACTATGGCTACACCTTC | CASAGNRVRENYGYTF
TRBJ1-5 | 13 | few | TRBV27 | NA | TGTGCCACAAGCTCGGTTAGCGATCAGCCCCAGCATTTT | CATSSVSDQPQHF
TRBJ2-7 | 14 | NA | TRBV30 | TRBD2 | TGTGCCTGGAGTCACTCTGGCGGGAGCTACGAGCAGTACTTC | CAWSHSGGSYEQYF
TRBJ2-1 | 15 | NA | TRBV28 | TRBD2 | TGTGCCAGCAGTTTTATAGCGGGAGGTGTCCATGAGCAGTTCTTC | CASSFIAGGVHEQFF
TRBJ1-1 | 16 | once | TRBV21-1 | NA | TGTGCCAGCAGCAAGGCCCAGACAGGGCAGGACACTGAAGCTTTCTTT | CASSKAQTGQDTEAFF
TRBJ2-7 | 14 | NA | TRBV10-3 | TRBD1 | TGTGCCATCAGCACCACAGGGGGCCCCTACGAGCAGTACTTC | CAISTTGGPYEQYF
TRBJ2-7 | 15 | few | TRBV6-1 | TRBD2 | TGTGCCAGCAGTGGGGATCTAGCGGGGGGCTACGAGCAGTACTTC | CASSGDLAGGYEQYF
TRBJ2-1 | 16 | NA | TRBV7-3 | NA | TGTGCCAGCAGCAATCACTTGACTAGATTCCACAATGAGCAGTTCTTC | CASSNHLTRFHNEQFF
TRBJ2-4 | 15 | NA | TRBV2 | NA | TGTGCCAGCAACTCACAGGGAGTAGCCAAAAACATTCAGTACTTC | CASNSQGVAKNIQYF
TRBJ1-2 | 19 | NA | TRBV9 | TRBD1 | TGTGCCAGCAGCGCAGGAAGTACCGCCTCCAGGGGGACTAACTATGGCTACACCTTC | CASSAGSTASRGTNYGYTF
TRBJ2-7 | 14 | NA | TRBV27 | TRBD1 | TGTGCCAGCAGTTTGGGGACAGGGGTCGGCGAGCAGTACTTC | CASSLGTGVGEQYF
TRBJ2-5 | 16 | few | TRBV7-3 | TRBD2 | TGTGCCAGCAGCTTAGGGACTAGCGGGGGACAAGAGACCCAGTACTTC | CASSLGTSGGQETQYF
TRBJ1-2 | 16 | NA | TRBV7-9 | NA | TGTTCCAGCAGCTTAGCTCCAGGGCCTCATAACTATGGCTACACCTTC | CSSSLAPGPHNYGYTF
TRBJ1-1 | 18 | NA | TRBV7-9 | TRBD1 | TGTGCCAGCAGTGGGGCCCGAGACAGGGGGCCTATCAACACTGAAGCTTTCTTT | CASSGARDRGPINTEAFF
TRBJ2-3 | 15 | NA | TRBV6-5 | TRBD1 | TGTGCCACCTTTTCCGGACAGGGATGGTCAGATACGCAGTATTTT | CATFSGQGWSDTQYF
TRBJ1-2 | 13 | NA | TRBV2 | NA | TGTGCCAGCACCACCACAGATGACTATGGCTACACCTTC | CASTTTDDYGYTF
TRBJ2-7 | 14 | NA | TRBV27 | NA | TGTGCCAGCAGTTCCTGGACAGTCTCCTACGAGCAGTACTTC | CASSSWTVSYEQYF
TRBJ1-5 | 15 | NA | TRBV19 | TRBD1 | TGTGCCAGTACCGGGACAGGGCCTAGCAATCAGCCCCAGCATTTT | CASTGTGPSNQPQHF
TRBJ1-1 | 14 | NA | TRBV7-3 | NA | TGTGCCAGCAGCCCCTCCGGGTCTGGAGGTGAAGCTTTCTTT | CASSPSGSGGEAFF
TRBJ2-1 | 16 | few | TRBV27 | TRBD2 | TGTGCCAGCAGTTTCCAGGCGGGGGTTATCTACAATGAGCAGTTCTTC | CASSFQAGVIYNEQFF
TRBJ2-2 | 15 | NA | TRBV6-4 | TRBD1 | TGTGCCAGCAGCCGGACAGGGGTGAATACCGGGGAGCTGTTTTTT | CASSRTGVNTGELFF
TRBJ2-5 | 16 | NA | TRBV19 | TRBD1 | TGTGCCAGTAGTATAGAGGGGGACAGGCTACAAGAGACCCAGTACTTC | CASSIEGDRLQETQYF
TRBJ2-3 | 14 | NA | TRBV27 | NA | TGTGCCAGCAGTTTCCTAGCGTCGACAGATACGCAGTATTTT | CASSFLASTDTQYF
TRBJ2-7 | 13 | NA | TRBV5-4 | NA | TGTGCCAGCAGCTTCCAGGGCTCCTACGAGCAGTACTTC | CASSFQGSYEQYF
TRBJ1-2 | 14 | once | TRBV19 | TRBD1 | TGTGCCAGTAGTATTGACAGGGTCGCTGGGGGCTACACCTTC | CASSIDRVAGGYTF
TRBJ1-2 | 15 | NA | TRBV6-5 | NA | TGTGCCAGCAGTTACTCAAGGGGCTCCGACTATGGCTACACCTTC | CASSYSRGSDYGYTF
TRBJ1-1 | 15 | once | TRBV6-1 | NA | TGTGCCAGCAGTCTTTCACAGGGAACTCGCACTGAAGCTTTCTTT | CASSLSQGTRTEAFF
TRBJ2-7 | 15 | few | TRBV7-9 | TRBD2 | TGTGCCAGCAGCCCCCCGGCAGCGGGGACCTACGAGCAGTACTTC | CASSPPAAGTYEQYF
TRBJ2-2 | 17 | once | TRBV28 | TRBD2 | TGTGCCAGCAGTCGCGGACTAGCGGGAGTTTACGGCGGGGAGCTGTTTTTT | CASSRGLAGVYGGELFF
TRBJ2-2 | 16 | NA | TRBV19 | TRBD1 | TGTGCCAGTAGTATAGGGGACAGGGGGCCCACCGGGGAGCTGTTTTTT | CASSIGDRGPTGELFF
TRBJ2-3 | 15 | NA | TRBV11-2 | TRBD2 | TGTGCCAGCAGCTTGGAGGGACTAGCGTCAGATACGCAGTATTTT | CASSLEGLASDTQYF
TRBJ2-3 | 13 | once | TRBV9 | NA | TGTGCCAGCAGGAGCTCGGGAACAGATACGCAGTATTTT | CASRSSGTDTQYF
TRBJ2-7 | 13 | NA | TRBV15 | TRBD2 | TGTGCCACCAGCAGAGAAGCGGGAGGCGAGCAGTACTTC | CATSREAGGEQYF
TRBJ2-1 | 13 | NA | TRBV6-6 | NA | TGTGCCAGCAGTTACCGGGACTACAATGAGCAGTTCTTC | CASSYRDYNEQFF
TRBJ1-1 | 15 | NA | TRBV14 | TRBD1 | TGTGCCAGCAGCACCGGACAGGTCTCTCACACTGAAGCTTTCTTT | CASSTGQVSHTEAFF
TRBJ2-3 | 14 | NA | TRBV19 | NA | TGTGCCAGTAGTAGTGACTCCGGCACAGATACGCAGTATTTT | CASSSDSGTDTQYF
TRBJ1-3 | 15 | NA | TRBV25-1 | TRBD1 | TGTGCCAGCAGTCCCCCGGGACAGGCTGGAAACACCATATATTTT | CASSPPGQAGNTIYF
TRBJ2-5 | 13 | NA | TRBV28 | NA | TGTGCCAGCAGTTTTTTAGCAAAAGAGACCCAGTACTTC | CASSFLAKETQYF
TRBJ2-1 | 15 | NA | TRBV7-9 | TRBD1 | TGTGCCAGCAGGGACAGGGGGGCATCCTACAATGAGCAGTTCTTC | CASRDRGASYNEQFF
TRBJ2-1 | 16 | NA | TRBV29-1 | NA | TGCAGCGTTGAATCTCCCGGCGGGGCGAACTACAATGAGCAGTTCTTC | CSVESPGGANYNEQFF
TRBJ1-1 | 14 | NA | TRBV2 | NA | TGTGCCAGCAGTGTATCGGGAGTGGTCACTGAAGCTTTCTTT | CASSVSGVVTEAFF
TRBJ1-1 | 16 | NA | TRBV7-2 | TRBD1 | TGTGCCAGCAGCTTAGCGTTCGACAGGGGTAGGACTGAAGCTTTCTTT | CASSLAFDRGRTEAFF
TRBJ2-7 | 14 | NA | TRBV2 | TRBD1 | TGTGCCAGCAGTACCGGACAGGGCTCCTACGAGCAGTACTTC | CASSTGQGSYEQYF
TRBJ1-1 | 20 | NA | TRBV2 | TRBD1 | TGTGCCAGCAGGACACCCTCCCGGGACAGGGGGCCTTCAATGAACACTGAAGCTTTCTTT | CASRTPSRDRGPSMNTEAFF
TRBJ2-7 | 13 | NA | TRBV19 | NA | TGTGCCAGTAGTCCGGGTGGAAACTACGAGCAGTACTTC | CASSPGGNYEQYF
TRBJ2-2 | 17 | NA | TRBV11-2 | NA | TGTGCCAGCAGTAAAATCCTGGCGGGTCCGAACACCGGGGAGCTGTTTTTT | CASSKILAGPNTGELFF
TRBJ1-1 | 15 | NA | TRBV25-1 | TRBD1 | TGTGCCAGCAGTGAATCAGGGGGGAGGAACACTGAAGCTTTCTTT | CASSESGGRNTEAFF
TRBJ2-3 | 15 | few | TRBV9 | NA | TGTGCCAGCAGCGGCGGGCCTCCGGGGACAGATACGCAGTATTTT | CASSGGPPGTDTQYF
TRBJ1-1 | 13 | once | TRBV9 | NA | TGTGCCAGCAGCGTAGTAGAGTATCCTGAAGCTTTCTTT | CASSVVEYPEAFF
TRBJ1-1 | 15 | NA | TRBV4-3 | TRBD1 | TGCGCCAGCAGCCAAGATCGCAACAGGGGATTTGAAGCTTTCTTT | CASSQDRNRGFEAFF
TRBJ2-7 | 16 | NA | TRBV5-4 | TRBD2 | TGTGCCAGCAGCGGGTCCAAAGCGGGAGATTTCTACGAGCAGTACTTC | CASSGSKAGDFYEQYF
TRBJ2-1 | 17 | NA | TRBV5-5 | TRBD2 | TGTGCCAGCAGCCCCTCCGTCGGGGGGGCCGTTTACAATGAGCAGTTCTTC | CASSPSVGGAVYNEQFF
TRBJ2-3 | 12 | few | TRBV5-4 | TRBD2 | TGTGCCAGCAGCTTATCTAGCGGGAGCAAGTATTTT | CASSLSSGSKYF